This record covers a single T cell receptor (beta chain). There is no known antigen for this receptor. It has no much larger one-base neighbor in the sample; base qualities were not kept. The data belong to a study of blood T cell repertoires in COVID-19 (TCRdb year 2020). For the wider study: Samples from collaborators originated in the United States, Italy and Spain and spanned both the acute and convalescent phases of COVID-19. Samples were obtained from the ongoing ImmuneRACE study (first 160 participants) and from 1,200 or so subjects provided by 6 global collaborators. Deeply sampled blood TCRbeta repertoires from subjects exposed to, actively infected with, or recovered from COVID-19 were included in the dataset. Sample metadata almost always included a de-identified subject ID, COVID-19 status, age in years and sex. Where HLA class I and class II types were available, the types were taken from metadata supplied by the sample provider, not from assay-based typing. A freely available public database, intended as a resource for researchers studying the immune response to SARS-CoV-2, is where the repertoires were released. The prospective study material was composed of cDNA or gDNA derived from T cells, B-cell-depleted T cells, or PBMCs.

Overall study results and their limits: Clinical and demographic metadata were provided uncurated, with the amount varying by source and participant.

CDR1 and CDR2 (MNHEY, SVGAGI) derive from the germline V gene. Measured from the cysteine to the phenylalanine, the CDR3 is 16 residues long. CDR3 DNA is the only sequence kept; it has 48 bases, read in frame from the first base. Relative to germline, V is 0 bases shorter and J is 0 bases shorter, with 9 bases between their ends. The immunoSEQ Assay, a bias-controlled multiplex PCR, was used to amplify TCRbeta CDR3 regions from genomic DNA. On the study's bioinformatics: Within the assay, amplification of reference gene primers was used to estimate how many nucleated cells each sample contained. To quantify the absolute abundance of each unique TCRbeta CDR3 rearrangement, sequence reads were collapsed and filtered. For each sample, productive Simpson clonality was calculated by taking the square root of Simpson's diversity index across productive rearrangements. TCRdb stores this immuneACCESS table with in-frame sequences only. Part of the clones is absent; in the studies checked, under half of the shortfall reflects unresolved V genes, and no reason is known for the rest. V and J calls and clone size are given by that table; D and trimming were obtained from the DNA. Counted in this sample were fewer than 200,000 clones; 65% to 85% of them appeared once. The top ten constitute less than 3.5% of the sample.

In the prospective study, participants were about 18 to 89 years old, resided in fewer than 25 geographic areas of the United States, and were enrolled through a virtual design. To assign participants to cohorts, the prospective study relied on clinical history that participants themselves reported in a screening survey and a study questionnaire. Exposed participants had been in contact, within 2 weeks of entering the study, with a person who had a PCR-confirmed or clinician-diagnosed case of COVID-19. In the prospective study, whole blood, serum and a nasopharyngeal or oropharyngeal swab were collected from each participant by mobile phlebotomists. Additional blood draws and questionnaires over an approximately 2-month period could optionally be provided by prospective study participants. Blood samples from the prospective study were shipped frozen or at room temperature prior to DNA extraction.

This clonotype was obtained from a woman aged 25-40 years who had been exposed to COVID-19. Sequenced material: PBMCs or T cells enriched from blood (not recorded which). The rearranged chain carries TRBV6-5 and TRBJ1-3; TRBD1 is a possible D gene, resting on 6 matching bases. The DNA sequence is TGTGCCAGCAGTTACTCGCAGGGGATCTCTGGAAACACCATATATTTT. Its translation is CASSYSQGISGNTIYF.